The present T cell receptor beta chain was sequenced within a study of T cell repertoires in cytomegalovirus infection. For the study at large: An indication of both CMV infection and matching HLA type came from public TCR beta signatures. Notes on the study in general: Ex vivo responses were dominated by HLA-C-restricted CMV-specific TCR beta clonotypes. CMV carriers having the relevant HLA were flagged by cumulative public TCR beta family frequency.

In TCRdb, the reads were re-called with MiXCR into one record per CDR3 protein. The table has around 130,000 distinct CDR3 sequences, 8.8% seen once. This clonotype was detected only a few times. The antigen remains unidentified. The sample consisted of PBMCs. The receptor comes from a human donor in good health (CMV status not recorded). Some clones in this sample may be carry-over from other donors' samples.

The CDR3 sequence: CASKRNRHSPLHF. DNA for the CDR3: TGTGCCAGCAAACGGAACAGACATTCACCCCTCCACTTT. The gene calls are TRBV28 and TRBJ1-6, with D unresolved. V was trimmed by 7 bases and J by 8 bases, leaving 12 bases between them. The CDR3 has 13 residues. Per the germline V gene, CDR1 is MDHEN and CDR2 is SYDVKM.